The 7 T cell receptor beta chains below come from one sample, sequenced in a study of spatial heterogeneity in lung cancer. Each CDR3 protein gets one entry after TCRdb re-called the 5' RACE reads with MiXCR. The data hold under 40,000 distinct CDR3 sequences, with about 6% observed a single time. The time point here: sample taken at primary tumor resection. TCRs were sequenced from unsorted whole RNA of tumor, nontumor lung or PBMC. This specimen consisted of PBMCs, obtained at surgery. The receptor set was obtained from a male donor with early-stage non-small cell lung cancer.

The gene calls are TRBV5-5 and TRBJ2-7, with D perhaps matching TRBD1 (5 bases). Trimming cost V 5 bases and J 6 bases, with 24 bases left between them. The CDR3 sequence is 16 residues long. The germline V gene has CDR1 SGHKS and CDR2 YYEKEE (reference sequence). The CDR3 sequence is CASRSGRAAGYGEQYF. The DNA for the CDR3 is TGTGCCAGCAGGAGTGGTCGTGCAGCAGGGTACGGCGAGCAGTACTTC.

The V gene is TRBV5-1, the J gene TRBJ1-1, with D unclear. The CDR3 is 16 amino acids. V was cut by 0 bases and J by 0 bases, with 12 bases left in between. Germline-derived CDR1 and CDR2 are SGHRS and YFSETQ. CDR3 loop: CASSLGDTTMNTEAFF. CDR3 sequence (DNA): TGCGCCAGCAGCTTGGGTGACACCACTATGAACACTGAAGCTTTCTTT.

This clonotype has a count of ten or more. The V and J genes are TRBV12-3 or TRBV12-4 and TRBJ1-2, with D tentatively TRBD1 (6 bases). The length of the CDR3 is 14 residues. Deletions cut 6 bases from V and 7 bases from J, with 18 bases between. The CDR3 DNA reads TGTGCCAGCAGCTCCGCCGGGGGGGGGGCTGGCTACACCTTC. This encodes CASSSAGGGAGYTF.

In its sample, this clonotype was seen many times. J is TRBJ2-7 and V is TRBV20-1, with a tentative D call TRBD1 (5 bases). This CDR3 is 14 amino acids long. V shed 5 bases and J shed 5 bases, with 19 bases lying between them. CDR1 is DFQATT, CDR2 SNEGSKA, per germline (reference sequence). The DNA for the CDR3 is TGCAGTGCTGAGCCCCCGACAGTACGTGACGAGCAGTACTTC. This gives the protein CSAEPPTVRDEQYF.

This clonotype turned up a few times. This CDR3 is CASSSRYPGRKNTEAFF. The CDR3 DNA is TGTGCCAGCAGCAGTCGCTACCCGGGACGGAAGAACACTGAAGCTTTCTTT. The rearrangement uses TRBV21-1 and TRBJ1-1. TRBV21-1 has pseudogene status. This CDR3 region has 17 residues.

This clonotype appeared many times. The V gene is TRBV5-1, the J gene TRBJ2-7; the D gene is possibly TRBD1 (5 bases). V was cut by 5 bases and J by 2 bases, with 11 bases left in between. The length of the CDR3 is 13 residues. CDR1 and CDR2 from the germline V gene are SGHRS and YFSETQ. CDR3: CASRSQGPYEQYF. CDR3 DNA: TGCGCCAGCAGAAGCCAGGGCCCCTACGAGCAGTACTTC.

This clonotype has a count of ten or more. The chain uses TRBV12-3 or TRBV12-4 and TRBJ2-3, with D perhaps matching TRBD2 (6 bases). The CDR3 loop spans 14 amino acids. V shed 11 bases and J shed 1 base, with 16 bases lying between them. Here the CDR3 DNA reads TGTGCCGGGGTACGGCGGGGCCGCACAGATACGCAGTATTTT. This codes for CAGVRRGRTDTQYF.